The rows below give T cell receptor beta chains drawn from one sample of a study of shared clonotypes between healthy human individuals. Sequenced by immunoSEQ multiplex PCR; TCRdb stores in-frame clones only, minus some. The sample has nearly 750,000 clones; approximately 77% are singletons. The sequenced sample was memory CD4+ T cells sorted from blood. Receptors originate from a woman in her twenties or thirties in good health. CDR3s include the opening cysteine and the closing phenylalanine or tryptophan. A D gene is named only where the DNA matches it firmly. Clone size, where shown, is once, few, many, or a class for clones that have expanded.

J gene: TRBJ2-2; V gene: TRBV27; clone size: .; D gene: TRBD2; CDR3 protein: CASSLYRTRSGELFF; CDR3 DNA: TGTGCCAGCAGTTTATACCGGACTAGGTCCGGGGAGCTGTTTTTT
J gene: TRBJ2-2; V gene: TRBV19; clone size: many; D gene: TRBD2; CDR3 protein: CASSIRLAGTGELFF; CDR3 DNA: TGTGCCAGTAGTATAAGGTTAGCGGGCACCGGGGAGCTGTTTTTT
J gene: TRBJ2-3; V gene: TRBV6-1; clone size: .; D gene: TRBD2; CDR3 protein: CASAREGRADTQYF; CDR3 DNA: TGTGCCAGCGCGCGGGAGGGGCGGGCAGATACGCAGTATTTT
J gene: TRBJ1-1; V gene: TRBV19; clone size: .; D gene: TRBD1; CDR3 protein: CASFGGQLNTEAFF; CDR3 DNA: TGTGCCAGTTTTGGGGGACAGCTGAACACTGAAGCTTTCTTT
J gene: TRBJ2-3; V gene: TRBV5-1; clone size: .; D gene: .; CDR3 protein: CASSLEQLADTQYF; CDR3 DNA: TGCGCCAGCAGCTTGGAACAACTGGCAGATACGCAGTATTTT
J gene: TRBJ2-3; V gene: TRBV28; clone size: .; D gene: .; CDR3 protein: CATLPQGKDTQYF; CDR3 DNA: TGTGCCACATTACCTCAGGGGAAAGATACGCAGTATTTT
J gene: TRBJ1-5; V gene: TRBV7-8; clone size: few; D gene: .; CDR3 protein: CASSSGTVLKPQHF; CDR3 DNA: TGTGCCAGCAGCTCCGGGACGGTGCTTAAGCCCCAGCATTTT
J gene: TRBJ2-7; V gene: TRBV6-6; clone size: .; D gene: TRBD2; CDR3 protein: CASSSHRLAIYEQYF; CDR3 DNA: TGTGCCAGCAGTTCCCACAGACTAGCGATCTACGAGCAGTACTTC
J gene: TRBJ1-5; V gene: TRBV2; clone size: few; D gene: TRBD1; CDR3 protein: CASRGDRGIYQPQHF; CDR3 DNA: TGTGCCAGCAGGGGGGACAGGGGGATTTATCAGCCCCAGCATTTT
J gene: TRBJ1-4; V gene: TRBV11-2; clone size: .; D gene: .; CDR3 protein: CASSSQGANEKLFF; CDR3 DNA: TGTGCCAGCAGCTCGCAGGGAGCTAATGAAAAACTGTTTTTT
J gene: TRBJ2-3; V gene: TRBV5-1; clone size: .; D gene: .; CDR3 protein: CASGLGNTPPDTQYF; CDR3 DNA: TGCGCCAGCGGACTCGGAAACACACCGCCAGATACGCAGTATTTT
J gene: TRBJ1-5; V gene: TRBV28; clone size: .; D gene: .; CDR3 protein: CASTYNIANQPQHF; CDR3 DNA: TGTGCCAGCACCTACAACATAGCCAATCAGCCCCAGCATTTT
J gene: TRBJ2-2; V gene: TRBV11-2; clone size: .; D gene: TRBD2; CDR3 protein: CASRLAGGSGELFF; CDR3 DNA: TGTGCCAGCAGACTAGCGGGAGGTTCCGGGGAGCTGTTTTTT
J gene: TRBJ2-7; V gene: TRBV5-1; clone size: .; D gene: .; CDR3 protein: CASSLGQVGEQYF; CDR3 DNA: TGCGCCAGCAGCTTGGGGCAGGTGGGGGAGCAGTACTTC
J gene: TRBJ2-3; V gene: TRBV5-6; clone size: few; D gene: TRBD1; CDR3 protein: CASSNDRGPRDTQYF; CDR3 DNA: TGTGCCAGCAGCAACGACAGGGGGCCTAGAGATACGCAGTATTTT
J gene: TRBJ2-7; V gene: TRBV30; clone size: .; D gene: TRBD2; CDR3 protein: CAWTSGLAYEQYF; CDR3 DNA: TGTGCCTGGACCTCGGGACTAGCCTACGAGCAGTACTTC
J gene: TRBJ1-1; V gene: TRBV6-1; clone size: .; D gene: .; CDR3 protein: CASRQINTEAFF; CDR3 DNA: TGTGCCAGCAGGCAGATAAACACTGAAGCTTTCTTT
J gene: TRBJ1-2; V gene: TRBV27; clone size: .; D gene: .; CDR3 protein: CASSLSSRVYGYTF; CDR3 DNA: TGTGCCAGCAGTTTATCGAGCAGGGTCTATGGCTACACCTTC
J gene: TRBJ2-1; V gene: TRBV19; clone size: .; D gene: TRBD2; CDR3 protein: CASSTSGSLHEQFF; CDR3 DNA: TGTGCCAGCTCGACTAGCGGGAGTCTCCATGAGCAGTTCTTC
J gene: TRBJ2-3; V gene: TRBV7-9; clone size: .; D gene: .; CDR3 protein: CASSFPEGDTQYF; CDR3 DNA: TGTGCCAGCAGCTTCCCGGAGGGAGATACGCAGTATTTT
J gene: TRBJ1-1; V gene: TRBV7-6; clone size: .; D gene: .; CDR3 protein: CASSQDGNTEAFF; CDR3 DNA: TGTGCCAGCAGCCAGGACGGGAACACTGAAGCTTTCTTT
J gene: TRBJ1-2; V gene: TRBV6-6; clone size: once; D gene: TRBD1; CDR3 protein: CASSYSDRVVNYGYTF; CDR3 DNA: TGTGCCAGCAGTTACTCGGACAGGGTGGTTAACTATGGCTACACCTTC
J gene: TRBJ2-3; V gene: TRBV5-6; clone size: .; D gene: .; CDR3 protein: CASSSPGQTDTQYF; CDR3 DNA: TGTGCCAGCAGCTCCCCAGGACAGACAGATACGCAGTATTTT
J gene: TRBJ2-1; V gene: TRBV5-8; clone size: once; D gene: TRBD2; CDR3 protein: CASSLVPLAGGGGEQFF; CDR3 DNA: TGTGCCAGCAGCTTGGTCCCCCTAGCGGGTGGGGGGGGTGAGCAGTTCTTC
J gene: TRBJ2-1; V gene: TRBV11-2; clone size: many; D gene: TRBD2; CDR3 protein: CASSPGLAGFNEQFF; CDR3 DNA: TGTGCCAGCAGCCCGGGACTAGCGGGTTTCAATGAGCAGTTCTTC
J gene: TRBJ2-3; V gene: TRBV9; clone size: .; D gene: .; CDR3 protein: CASSVLGGTTDTQYF; CDR3 DNA: TGTGCCAGCAGCGTCTTAGGCGGGACCACAGATACGCAGTATTTT
J gene: TRBJ2-7; V gene: TRBV10-3; clone size: .; D gene: TRBD2; CDR3 protein: CAITPGGWPEQYF; CDR3 DNA: TGTGCCATCACCCCCGGGGGGTGGCCCGAGCAGTACTTC
J gene: TRBJ2-1; V gene: TRBV15; clone size: .; D gene: TRBD1; CDR3 protein: CATSSPSRTGGPRPGLEQFF; CDR3 DNA: TGTGCCACCAGCAGTCCGTCCCGGACAGGGGGCCCTAGACCGGGACTAGAGCAGTTCTTC
J gene: TRBJ2-3; V gene: TRBV11-2; clone size: .; D gene: .; CDR3 protein: CASSLGVSTDTQYF; CDR3 DNA: TGTGCCAGCAGCTTAGGGGTTAGCACAGATACGCAGTATTTT
J gene: TRBJ2-6; V gene: TRBV27; clone size: .; D gene: .; CDR3 protein: CASSPWGPSSGANVLTF; CDR3 DNA: TGTGCCAGCAGTCCCTGGGGACCCAGCTCTGGGGCCAACGTCCTGACTTTC
J gene: TRBJ2-7; V gene: TRBV7-7; clone size: .; D gene: .; CDR3 protein: CASSLSGTGDGYEQYF; CDR3 DNA: TGTGCCAGCAGCTTAAGCGGGACAGGAGACGGCTACGAGCAGTACTTC
J gene: TRBJ2-7; V gene: TRBV18; clone size: .; D gene: TRBD2; CDR3 protein: CASSQLAGYEQYF; CDR3 DNA: TGTGCCAGCTCGCAACTAGCGGGCTACGAGCAGTACTTC
J gene: TRBJ2-1; V gene: TRBV11-2; clone size: .; D gene: TRBD2; CDR3 protein: CASSLGSASGSYYNEQFF; CDR3 DNA: TGTGCCAGCAGCTTAGGCTCGGCTAGCGGGAGTTACTACAATGAGCAGTTCTTC
J gene: TRBJ1-1; V gene: TRBV2; clone size: many; D gene: .; CDR3 protein: CASSTEFTAEAFF; CDR3 DNA: TGTGCCAGCAGTACAGAGTTCACCGCTGAAGCTTTCTTT
J gene: TRBJ2-7; V gene: TRBV6-5; clone size: .; D gene: .; CDR3 protein: CASSYSRAGKYEQYF; CDR3 DNA: TGTGCCAGCAGTTACTCGAGGGCAGGGAAGTACGAGCAGTACTTC
J gene: TRBJ2-2; V gene: TRBV5-1; clone size: .; D gene: .; CDR3 protein: CASSLASRANTGELFF; CDR3 DNA: TGCGCCAGCAGCTTGGCCAGCAGGGCTAACACCGGGGAGCTGTTTTTT
J gene: TRBJ2-7; V gene: TRBV21-1; clone size: few; D gene: .; CDR3 protein: CASSINRVTNEQYF; CDR3 DNA: TGTGCCAGCAGCATTAACAGGGTAACTAACGAGCAGTACTTC
J gene: TRBJ1-5; V gene: TRBV5-8; clone size: .; D gene: .; CDR3 protein: CASSLHQGLSNQPQHF; CDR3 DNA: TGTGCCAGCAGCTTGCACCAGGGGTTGAGCAATCAGCCCCAGCATTTT
J gene: TRBJ2-7; V gene: TRBV5-1; clone size: .; D gene: .; CDR3 protein: CASSSGGGYEQYF; CDR3 DNA: TGCGCCAGCAGTTCGGGGGGCGGGTACGAGCAGTACTTC
J gene: TRBJ2-7; V gene: TRBV19; clone size: .; D gene: .; CDR3 protein: CASSLALSSYEQYF; CDR3 DNA: TGTGCCAGTAGTTTAGCGCTGAGCTCCTACGAGCAGTACTTC
J gene: TRBJ2-2; V gene: TRBV29-1; clone size: .; D gene: TRBD2; CDR3 protein: CSVREVFDTGELFF; CDR3 DNA: TGCAGCGTTCGGGAGGTATTCGACACCGGGGAGCTGTTTTTT
J gene: TRBJ2-7; V gene: TRBV28; clone size: .; D gene: .; CDR3 protein: CASSLQGPYEQYF; CDR3 DNA: TGTGCCAGCAGTTTACAGGGACCATACGAGCAGTACTTC
J gene: TRBJ2-6; V gene: TRBV5-1; clone size: .; D gene: TRBD1; CDR3 protein: CASSGQGPGANVLTF; CDR3 DNA: TGCGCCAGCAGCGGACAGGGACCTGGGGCCAACGTCCTGACTTTC
J gene: TRBJ2-5; V gene: TRBV28; clone size: once; D gene: TRBD1; CDR3 protein: CASRRGGIWEETQYF; CDR3 DNA: TGTGCCAGCAGACGAGGGGGCATTTGGGAAGAGACCCAGTACTTC
J gene: TRBJ2-1; V gene: TRBV27; clone size: .; D gene: TRBD2; CDR3 protein: CASSPGTSGSDEQFF; CDR3 DNA: TGTGCCAGCAGTCCAGGGACTAGCGGGAGTGATGAGCAGTTCTTC
J gene: TRBJ1-1; V gene: TRBV28; clone size: .; D gene: .; CDR3 protein: CASSLYPHGRGTEAFF; CDR3 DNA: TGTGCCAGCAGTTTATATCCCCATGGCAGGGGCACTGAAGCTTTCTTT
J gene: TRBJ2-7; V gene: TRBV28; clone size: .; D gene: .; CDR3 protein: CASSLLGFYEQYF; CDR3 DNA: TGTGCCAGCAGTTTATTGGGGTTTTACGAGCAGTACTTC
J gene: TRBJ2-7; V gene: TRBV5-4; clone size: .; D gene: .; CDR3 protein: CASSLEAGTREQYF; CDR3 DNA: TGTGCCAGCAGCTTGGAGGCAGGGACCCGCGAGCAGTACTTC
J gene: TRBJ1-4; V gene: TRBV9; clone size: many; D gene: TRBD1; CDR3 protein: CASSLSPGQGRQKLFF; CDR3 DNA: TGTGCCAGCAGCCTTAGCCCGGGACAGGGGAGACAAAAACTGTTTTTT
J gene: TRBJ2-2; V gene: TRBV5-1; clone size: many; D gene: TRBD2; CDR3 protein: CASVAGGWTGELFF; CDR3 DNA: TGCGCCAGCGTAGCGGGAGGATGGACCGGGGAGCTGTTTTTT
J gene: TRBJ2-2; V gene: TRBV5-1; clone size: many; D gene: .; CDR3 protein: CASSLFPQINTGELFF; CDR3 DNA: TGCGCCAGCAGCTTGTTCCCCCAAATCAACACCGGGGAGCTGTTTTTT
J gene: TRBJ1-2; V gene: TRBV7-9; clone size: .; D gene: .; CDR3 protein: CASSLGSSYGYTF; CDR3 DNA: TGTGCCAGCAGCTTGGGCAGCTCCTATGGCTACACCTTC
J gene: TRBJ1-4; V gene: TRBV18; clone size: .; D gene: TRBD1; CDR3 protein: CASSPIAGGATNEKLFF; CDR3 DNA: TGTGCCAGCTCACCGATTGCAGGGGGCGCAACTAATGAAAAACTGTTTTTT
J gene: TRBJ1-5; V gene: TRBV19; clone size: .; D gene: .; CDR3 protein: CASSIWQVSIGNQPQHF; CDR3 DNA: TGTGCCAGTAGTATCTGGCAGGTCAGCATCGGCAATCAGCCCCAGCATTTT
J gene: TRBJ1-2; V gene: TRBV5-1; clone size: few; D gene: .; CDR3 protein: CASSFETDYGYTF; CDR3 DNA: TGCGCCAGCAGCTTCGAGACGGACTATGGCTACACCTTC
J gene: TRBJ1-1; V gene: TRBV27; clone size: few; D gene: .; CDR3 protein: CASRRDENTEAFF; CDR3 DNA: TGTGCCAGCAGACGGGACGAGAACACTGAAGCTTTCTTT
J gene: TRBJ1-2; V gene: TRBV19; clone size: .; D gene: TRBD1; CDR3 protein: CASSWDRVNGYTF; CDR3 DNA: TGTGCCAGTAGTTGGGACAGGGTCAATGGCTACACCTTC